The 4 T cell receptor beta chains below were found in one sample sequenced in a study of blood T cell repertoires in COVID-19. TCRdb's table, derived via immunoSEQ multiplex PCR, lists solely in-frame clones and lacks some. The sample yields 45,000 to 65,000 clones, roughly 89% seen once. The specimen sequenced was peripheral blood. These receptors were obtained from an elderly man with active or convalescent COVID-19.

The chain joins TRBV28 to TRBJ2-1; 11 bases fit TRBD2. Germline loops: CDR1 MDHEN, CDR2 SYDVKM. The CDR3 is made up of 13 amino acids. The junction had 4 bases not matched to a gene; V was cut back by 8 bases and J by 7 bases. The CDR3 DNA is TGTGCCAGCTTAGCGGGGGGGGGAAATGAGCAGTTCTTC. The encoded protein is CASLAGGGNEQFF.

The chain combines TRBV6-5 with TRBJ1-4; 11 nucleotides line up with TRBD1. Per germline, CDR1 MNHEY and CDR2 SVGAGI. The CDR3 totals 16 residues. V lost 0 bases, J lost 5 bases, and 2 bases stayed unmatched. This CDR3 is CASSYSGTGGNEKLFF. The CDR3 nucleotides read TGTGCCAGCAGTTACTCCGGGACAGGGGGAAATGAAAAACTGTTTTTT.

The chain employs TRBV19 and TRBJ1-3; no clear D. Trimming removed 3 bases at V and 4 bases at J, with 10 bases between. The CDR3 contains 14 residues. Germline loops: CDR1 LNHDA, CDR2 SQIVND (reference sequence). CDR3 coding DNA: TGTGCCAGTAGTATGCTTTGGGCGGGAAACACCATATATTTT. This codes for CASSMLWAGNTIYF.

The CDR3 is CASRGAGYNSPLHF. In DNA, the CDR3 is TGTGCCAGCAGGGGGGCAGGCTATAATTCACCCCTCCACTTT. The chain combines TRBV27 with TRBJ1-6; D might be TRBD1 (6 bases). V lost 6 bases, J lost 3 bases, and 9 bases lay in between. Germline V gives CDR1 MNHEY, CDR2 SMNVEV (reference sequence). This CDR3 has 14 amino acids.